At least ten counts were recorded for the clone carrying this TCR beta chain. RNA transcripts gave rise to amplified TCR beta CDR3 regions. TCR CDR3 regions were first amplified by RT-PCR with HTBI primers. TCRdb called the multiplex PCR reads again in MiXCR, with one record for every CDR3 protein. Of some 270,000 distinct CDR3 sequences listed, roughly an eighth are singletons. This record comes from a study of T cells in Graves' hyperthyroidism and ophthalmopathy. This sequence originates from a middle-aged woman with Graves' hyperthyroidism. Sequenced: blood.

The DNA for the CDR3 is TGTGCCAGCAGCCAACAAGAGACCCAGTACTTC. This sequence encodes CASSQQETQYF. The chain has TRBV7-2 and TRBJ2-5; D not resolved. The CDR3 spans 11 residues. Trimming stripped 5 bases from V and 2 bases from J, with 3 bases between. Germline CDR1 reads SGHTA; CDR2 reads FQGNSA.